This T cell receptor (beta chain) emerged from a study of shared clonotypes between healthy human individuals. Produced via immunoSEQ multiplex PCR; TCRdb's table is partial and in-frame only. The table lists 1,500,000 or so clones, about 98.5% of them singletons. Comments on this clone: Its cognate antigen is unknown.

Points from the study as a whole: Sequencing of the sorted subsets was shown by rarefaction to be incomplete despite large depth. About 4.5% of naive CD4 clonotypes were common to a few donors.

All donors qualified as healthy HIV-negative adults and had experienced no recent acute infections or vaccinations. The sequence derives from a man aged 30-40 years in good health. The source material was naive CD4+ T cells sorted from blood. Documented subset: CD45RA+ positively selected.

The DNA of the CDR3 is TGTGCCAGCAGCCCGGGACAGGGAAATGAAAAACTGTTTTTT. Residues: CASSPGQGNEKLFF. The chain couples TRBV7-2 to TRBJ1-4; TRBD1 agrees at 9 bases. Germline V gives CDR1 SGHTA, CDR2 FQGNSA. The CDR3 has 14 residues. V lost 5 bases and J lost 5; bases outside the gene matches: 3.